The rows below give T cell receptor beta chains drawn from one sample of a study of cytomegalovirus exposure and HLA in healthy donors. Measured with immunoSEQ multiplex PCR; TCRdb has only the in-frame clones, and not every one. The sample lists approximately 130,000 clones; around 83% were seen once. The sequencing input was PBMCs. The receptors originated from a woman aged 25 to 45 in good health and CMV-seropositive. CDR3s include the opening cysteine and the closing phenylalanine or tryptophan. The order of the fields is V gene, D gene, clone size, J gene, CDR3 protein, CDR3 DNA. D genes are given only for firm matches. Size values are once, few and many counts, or a class for expanded clones, and some rows have none.

v_gene: TRBV9
d_gene: TRBD1
abundance: .
j_gene: TRBJ1-5
CDR3aa: CASSALQGRYQPQHF
CDR3nt: TGTGCCAGCAGCGCCCTACAGGGGAGGTATCAGCCCCAGCATTTT

v_gene: TRBV28
d_gene: TRBD1
abundance: few
j_gene: TRBJ1-6
CDR3aa: CASSLWDRAVNSPLHF
CDR3nt: TGTGCCAGCAGTTTATGGGACAGGGCGGTTAATTCACCCCTCCACTTT

v_gene: TRBV6-1
d_gene: .
abundance: .
j_gene: TRBJ1-2
CDR3aa: CASIQNWGGYGYTF
CDR3nt: TGTGCCAGCATCCAAAATTGGGGGGGATATGGCTACACCTTC

v_gene: TRBV5-8
d_gene: TRBD2
abundance: .
j_gene: TRBJ2-1
CDR3aa: CASSLGRTSGQEQFF
CDR3nt: TGTGCCAGCAGCTTGGGGCGCACTAGCGGTCAGGAGCAGTTCTTC

v_gene: TRBV6-1
d_gene: .
abundance: .
j_gene: TRBJ1-1
CDR3aa: CASKRTENTEAFF
CDR3nt: TGTGCCAGCAAGCGGACGGAGAACACTGAAGCTTTCTTT

v_gene: TRBV15
d_gene: .
abundance: once
j_gene: TRBJ2-1
CDR3aa: CATVGGPYNEQFF
CDR3nt: TGTGCCACTGTGGGGGGGCCCTACAATGAGCAGTTCTTC

v_gene: TRBV5-6
d_gene: TRBD1
abundance: .
j_gene: TRBJ1-1
CDR3aa: CASSPTGVNTEAFF
CDR3nt: TGTGCCAGCAGCCCGACAGGGGTGAACACTGAAGCTTTCTTT

v_gene: TRBV18
d_gene: TRBD2
abundance: .
j_gene: TRBJ2-1
CDR3aa: CASSPGAGGNNREQFF
CDR3nt: TGTGCCAGCTCACCAGGAGCGGGAGGGAACAATAGAGAGCAGTTCTTC

v_gene: TRBV7-2
d_gene: TRBD1
abundance: .
j_gene: TRBJ2-7
CDR3aa: CASSLGGQYYEQYF
CDR3nt: TGTGCCAGCAGCTTAGGGGGACAGTACTACGAGCAGTACTTC

v_gene: TRBV2
d_gene: .
abundance: .
j_gene: TRBJ2-5
CDR3aa: CASSEARAGQETQYF
CDR3nt: TGTGCCAGCAGTGAAGCACGCGCGGGGCAAGAGACCCAGTACTTC

v_gene: TRBV7-9
d_gene: .
abundance: once
j_gene: TRBJ1-5
CDR3aa: CASSLVGHGGPQHF
CDR3nt: TGTGCCAGCAGCTTAGTCGGACACGGCGGGCCCCAGCATTTT